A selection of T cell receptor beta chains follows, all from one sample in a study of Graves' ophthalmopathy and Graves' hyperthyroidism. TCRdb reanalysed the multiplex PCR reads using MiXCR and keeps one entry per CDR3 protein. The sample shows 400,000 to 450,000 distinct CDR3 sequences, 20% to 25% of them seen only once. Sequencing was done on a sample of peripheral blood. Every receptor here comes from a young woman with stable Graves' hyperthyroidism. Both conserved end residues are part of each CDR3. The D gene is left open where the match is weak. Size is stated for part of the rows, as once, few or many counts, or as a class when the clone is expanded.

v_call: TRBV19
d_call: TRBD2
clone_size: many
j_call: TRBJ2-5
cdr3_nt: TGTGCCAGTAGTGTTGGGACTAGCGGGGGGTCTGAAGAGACCCAGTACTTC
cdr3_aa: CASSVGTSGGSEETQYF

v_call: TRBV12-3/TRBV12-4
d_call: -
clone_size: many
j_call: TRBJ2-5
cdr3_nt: TGTGCCAGCAGCTCCAACGCGGACTTACAAGAGACCCAGTACTTC
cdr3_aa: CASSSNADLQETQYF

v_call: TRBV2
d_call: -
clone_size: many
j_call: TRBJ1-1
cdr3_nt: TGTGCCAGCAGGGCGGGACGGAACACTGAAGCTTTCTTT
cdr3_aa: CASRAGRNTEAFF

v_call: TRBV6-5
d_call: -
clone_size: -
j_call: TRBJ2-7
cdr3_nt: TGTGCCAGCAGTTTCCGGACACAGATCGGGTACATCTACGAGCAGTACTTC
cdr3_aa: CASSFRTQIGYIYEQYF

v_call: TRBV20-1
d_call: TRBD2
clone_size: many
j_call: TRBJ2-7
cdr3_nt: TGCAGTGCTAGAGTACCGGGACTAGCGGCCTACGAGCAGTACTTC
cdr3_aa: CSARVPGLAAYEQYF

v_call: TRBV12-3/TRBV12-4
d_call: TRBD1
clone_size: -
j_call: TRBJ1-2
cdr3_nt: TGTGCCAGCATTCCGGGACAGCCTAACTATGGCTACACCTTC
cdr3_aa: CASIPGQPNYGYTF

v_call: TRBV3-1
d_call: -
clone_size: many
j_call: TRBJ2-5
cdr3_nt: TGTGCCAGCAGCCAAGACGGAGAGACCCAGTACTTC
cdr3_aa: CASSQDGETQYF

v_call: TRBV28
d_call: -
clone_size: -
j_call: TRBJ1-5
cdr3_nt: TGTGCCAGCAGACGTCCGACAGGTGGCCGTGGGCCCCAGCATTTT
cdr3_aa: CASRRPTGGRGPQHF

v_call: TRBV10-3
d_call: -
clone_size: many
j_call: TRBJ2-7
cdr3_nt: TGTGCCATCAGTGACCTGACGGGATCCTACGAGCAGTACTTC
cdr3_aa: CAISDLTGSYEQYF

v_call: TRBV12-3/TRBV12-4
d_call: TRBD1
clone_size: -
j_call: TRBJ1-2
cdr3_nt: TGTGCCAGCAGTCCGGGACAGGCGAGGGGCTATGGCTACACCTTC
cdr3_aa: CASSPGQARGYGYTF

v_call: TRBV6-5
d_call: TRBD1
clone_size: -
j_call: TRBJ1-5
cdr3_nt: TGTGCCAGCAGTTTCTTCCGGGACAGCCTTTTGCATTTT
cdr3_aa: CASSFFRDSLLHF

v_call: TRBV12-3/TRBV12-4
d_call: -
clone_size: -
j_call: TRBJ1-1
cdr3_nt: TGTGCCAGCAGAGGTGTAACTGAAGCTTTCTTT
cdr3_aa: CASRGVTEAFF

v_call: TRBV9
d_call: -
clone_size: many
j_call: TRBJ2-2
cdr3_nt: TGTGCCAGCAGCGTAGGGTATTTGGGGCTCACCGGGGAGCTGTTTTTT
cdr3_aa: CASSVGYLGLTGELFF

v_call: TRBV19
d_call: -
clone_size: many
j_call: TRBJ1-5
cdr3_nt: TGTGCCAGTAGCCCGTTAGCAGGGAGCCTGGGTAATAGCAATCAGCCCCAGCATTTT
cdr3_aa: CASSPLAGSLGNSNQPQHF

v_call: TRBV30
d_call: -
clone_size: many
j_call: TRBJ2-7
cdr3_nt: TGTGCCTGGAGTGTAACCGGGACCTACGAGCAGTACTTC
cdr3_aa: CAWSVTGTYEQYF

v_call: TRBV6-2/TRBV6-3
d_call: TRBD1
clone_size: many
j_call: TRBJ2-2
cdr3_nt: TGTGCCAGCAGTTTTAAGGGGGCAGGAAACACCGGGGAGCTGTTTTTT
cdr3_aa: CASSFKGAGNTGELFF